The T cell receptor (beta chain) described here comes from a study of blood T cell repertoires in COVID-19. Germline assignment: CDR1 SNHLY and CDR2 FYNNEI. The CDR3 is 12 residues long. The V end lost 3 bases, the J end lost 4 bases, and 6 bases lay between the germline ends. The table came from immunoSEQ multiplex PCR; TCRdb's copy has only in-frame clones and leaves some out. The repertoire consists of about 310,000 clones, with approximately 89% occurring once and the leading ten covering about 9.9%. The genes are TRBV2 and TRBJ1-2, with D tentatively TRBD1 (5 bases). This TCR was recovered from a woman in her thirties or forties who had recovered from COVID-19. Sequenced input: PBMCs or T cells enriched from blood (not recorded which). This chain's CDR3 is CASSDDSYGYTF. In DNA, the CDR3 is TGTGCCAGCAGTGACGACAGCTATGGCTACACCTTC.